This T cell receptor beta chain was sequenced for a study of preoperative IRX-2 immunotherapy in early breast cancer. The protocol was immunoSEQ multiplex PCR, while the TCRdb copy is restricted to in-frame clones and leaves out a portion. Here the sample spans approximately 25,000 clones, approximately 72% being singletons. Germline CDR1 is SQVTM and CDR2 is ANQGSEA. CDR3 size: 12 residues. Trimming left V 3 bases short and J 4 bases short, with 9 bases between. Treatment indicated: preoperative locoregional IRX-2 cytokine immunotherapy. V is TRBV29-1 and J is TRBJ1-2, with a possible D match to TRBD1 (5 bases). The clonotype originates from a human donor with breast cancer. The sample here was lymph node tissue, taken after IRX-2 immunotherapy. CDR3: CSVDRAGYGYTF. As DNA, the CDR3 is TGCAGCGTTGACAGGGCGGGCTATGGCTACACCTTC.